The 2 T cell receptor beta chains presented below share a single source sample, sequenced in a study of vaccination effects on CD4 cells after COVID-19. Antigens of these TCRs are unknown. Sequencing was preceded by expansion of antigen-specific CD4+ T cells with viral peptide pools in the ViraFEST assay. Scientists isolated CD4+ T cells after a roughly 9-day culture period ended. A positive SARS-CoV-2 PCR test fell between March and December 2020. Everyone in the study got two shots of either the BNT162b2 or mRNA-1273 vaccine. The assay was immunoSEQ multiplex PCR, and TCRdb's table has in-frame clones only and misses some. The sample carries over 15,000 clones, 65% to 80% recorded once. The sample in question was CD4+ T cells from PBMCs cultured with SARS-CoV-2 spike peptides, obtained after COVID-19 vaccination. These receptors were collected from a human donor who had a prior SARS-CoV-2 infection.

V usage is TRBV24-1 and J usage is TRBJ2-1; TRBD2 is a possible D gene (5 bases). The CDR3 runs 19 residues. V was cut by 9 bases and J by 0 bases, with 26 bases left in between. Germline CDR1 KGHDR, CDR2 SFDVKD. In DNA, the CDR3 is TGTGCCACCGCTCGGTCCGCGGACTTGGCAATTAGCTCCTACAATGAGCAGTTCTTC. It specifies CATARSADLAISSYNEQFF.

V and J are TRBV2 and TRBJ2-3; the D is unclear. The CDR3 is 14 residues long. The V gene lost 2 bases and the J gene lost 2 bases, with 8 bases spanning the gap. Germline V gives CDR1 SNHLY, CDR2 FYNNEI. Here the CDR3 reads CASSENSNTDTQYF. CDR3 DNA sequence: TGTGCCAGCAGTGAAAACTCCAACACAGATACGCAGTATTTT. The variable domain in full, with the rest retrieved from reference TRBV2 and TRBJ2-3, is EPEVTQTPSHQVTQMGQEVILRCVPISNHLYFYWYRQILGQKVEFLVSFYNNEISEKSEIFDDQFSVERPDGSNFTLKIRSTKLEDSAMYFCASSENSNTDTQYFGPGTRLTVL.